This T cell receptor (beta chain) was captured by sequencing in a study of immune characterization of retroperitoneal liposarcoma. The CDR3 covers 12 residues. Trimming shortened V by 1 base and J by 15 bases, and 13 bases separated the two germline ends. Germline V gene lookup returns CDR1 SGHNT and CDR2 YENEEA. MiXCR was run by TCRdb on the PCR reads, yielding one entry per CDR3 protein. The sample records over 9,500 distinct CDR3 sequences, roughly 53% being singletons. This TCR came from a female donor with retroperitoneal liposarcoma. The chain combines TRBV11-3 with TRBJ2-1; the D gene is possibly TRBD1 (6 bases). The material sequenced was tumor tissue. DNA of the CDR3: TGTGCCAGCAGCTTAGTGGGCAGGGGACCGTTCTTC. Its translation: CASSLVGRGPFF.